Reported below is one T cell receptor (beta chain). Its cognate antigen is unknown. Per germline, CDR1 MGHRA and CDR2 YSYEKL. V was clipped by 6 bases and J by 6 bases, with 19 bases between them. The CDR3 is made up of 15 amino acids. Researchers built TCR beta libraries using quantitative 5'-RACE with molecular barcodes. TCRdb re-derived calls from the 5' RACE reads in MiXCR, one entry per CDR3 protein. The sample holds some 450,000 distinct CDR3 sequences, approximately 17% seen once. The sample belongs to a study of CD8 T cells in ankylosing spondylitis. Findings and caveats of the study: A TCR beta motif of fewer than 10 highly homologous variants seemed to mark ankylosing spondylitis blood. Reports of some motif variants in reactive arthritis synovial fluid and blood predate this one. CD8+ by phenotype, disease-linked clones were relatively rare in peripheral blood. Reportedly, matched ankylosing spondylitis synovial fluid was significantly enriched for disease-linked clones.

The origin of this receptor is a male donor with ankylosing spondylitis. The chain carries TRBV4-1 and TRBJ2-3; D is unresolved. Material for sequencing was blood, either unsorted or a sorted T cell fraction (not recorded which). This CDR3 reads CASSLAPYSMDTQYF. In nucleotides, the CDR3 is TGCGCCAGCAGTCTCGCCCCTTATTCCATGGATACGCAGTATTTT.